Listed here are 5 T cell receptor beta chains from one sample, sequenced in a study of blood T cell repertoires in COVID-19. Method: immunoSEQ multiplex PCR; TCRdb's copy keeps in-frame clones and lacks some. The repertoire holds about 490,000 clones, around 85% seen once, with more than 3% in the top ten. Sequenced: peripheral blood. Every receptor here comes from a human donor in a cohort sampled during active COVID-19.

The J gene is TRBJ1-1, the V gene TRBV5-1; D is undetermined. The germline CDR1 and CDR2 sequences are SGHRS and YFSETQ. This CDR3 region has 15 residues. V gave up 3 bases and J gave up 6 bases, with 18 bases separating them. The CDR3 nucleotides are TGCGCCAGCAGCTGGGATGGACTCTCCGTCTCTGAAGCTTTCTTT. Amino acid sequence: CASSWDGLSVSEAFF.

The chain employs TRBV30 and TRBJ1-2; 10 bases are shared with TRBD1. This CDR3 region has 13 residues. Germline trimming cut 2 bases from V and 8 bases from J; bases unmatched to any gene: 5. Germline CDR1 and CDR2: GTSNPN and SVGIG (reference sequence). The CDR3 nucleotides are TGTGCCTGGAGTCGTTTGACAGGGGGCGGCTACACCTTC. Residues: CAWSRLTGGGYTF.

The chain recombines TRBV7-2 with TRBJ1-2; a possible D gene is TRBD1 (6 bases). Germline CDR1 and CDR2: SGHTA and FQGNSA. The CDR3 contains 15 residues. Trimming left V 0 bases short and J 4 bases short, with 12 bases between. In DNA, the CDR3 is TGTGCCAGCAGCTTAGCATATTTGACAGGCTATGGCTACACCTTC. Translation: CASSLAYLTGYGYTF. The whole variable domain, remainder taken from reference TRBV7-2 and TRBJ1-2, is GAGVSQSPSNKVTEKGKDVELRCDPISGHTALYWYRQSLGQGLEFLIYFQGNSAPDKSGLPSDRFSAERTGGSVSTLTIQRTQQEDSAVYLCASSLAYLTGYGYTFGSGTRLTVV.

The CDR3 DNA sequence: TGTGCCAGCAGTTACGGGGGGAACTATGGCTACACCTTC. As protein: CASSYGGNYGYTF. V is TRBV6-6 and J is TRBJ1-2, with D tentatively TRBD1 (5 bases). The CDR3 sequence is 13 residues long. Germline CDR1 and CDR2: MNHNY and SVGAGI (reference sequence). V lost 2 bases and J 2 bases, leaving 6 bases between the germline ends.

The CDR3 DNA follows: TGTGCCAGTAGTGTTTCGAGGACCGGGGAGCTGTTTTTT. It translates to CASSVSRTGELFF. The chain recombines TRBV19 with TRBJ2-2; no definite D call. This CDR3 has 13 residues. Germline values: CDR1 LNHDA, CDR2 SQIVND (reference sequence). Trimming cost V 5 bases and J 5 bases, with 9 bases left between them.